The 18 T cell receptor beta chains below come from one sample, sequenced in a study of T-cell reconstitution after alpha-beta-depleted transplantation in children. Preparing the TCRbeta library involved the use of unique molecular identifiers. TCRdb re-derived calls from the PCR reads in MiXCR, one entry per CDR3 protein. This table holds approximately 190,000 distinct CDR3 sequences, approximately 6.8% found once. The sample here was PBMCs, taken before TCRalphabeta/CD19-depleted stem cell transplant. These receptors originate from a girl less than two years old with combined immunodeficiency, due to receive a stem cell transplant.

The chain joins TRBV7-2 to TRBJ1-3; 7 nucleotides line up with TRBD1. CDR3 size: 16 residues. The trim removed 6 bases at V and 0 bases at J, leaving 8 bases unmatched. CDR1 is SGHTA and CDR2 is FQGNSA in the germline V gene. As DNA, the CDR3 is TGTGCCAGCAGGCGGACAGGCGGAACCTCTGGAAACACCATATATTTT. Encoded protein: CASRRTGGTSGNTIYF.

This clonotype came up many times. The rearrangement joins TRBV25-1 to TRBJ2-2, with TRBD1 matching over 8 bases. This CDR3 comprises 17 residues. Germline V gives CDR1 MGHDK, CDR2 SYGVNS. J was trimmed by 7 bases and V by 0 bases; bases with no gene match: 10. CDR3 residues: CASSEYQYRGKGGELFF. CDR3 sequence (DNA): TGTGCCAGCAGTGAATATCAATACAGGGGGAAGGGCGGGGAGCTGTTTTTT.

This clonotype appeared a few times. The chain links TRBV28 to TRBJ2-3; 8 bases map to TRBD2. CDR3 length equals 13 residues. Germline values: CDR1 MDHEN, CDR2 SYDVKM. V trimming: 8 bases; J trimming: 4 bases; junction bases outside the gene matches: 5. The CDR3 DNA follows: TGTGCCAGCCATTCGGGAGGGGCAGATACGCAGTATTTT. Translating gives CASHSGGADTQYF. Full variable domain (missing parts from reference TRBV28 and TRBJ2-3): DVKVTQSSRYLVKRTGEKVFLECVQDMDHENMFWYRQDPGLGLRLIYFSYDVKMKEKGDIPEGYSVSREKKERFSLILESASTNQTSMYLCASHSGGADTQYFGPGTRLTVL.

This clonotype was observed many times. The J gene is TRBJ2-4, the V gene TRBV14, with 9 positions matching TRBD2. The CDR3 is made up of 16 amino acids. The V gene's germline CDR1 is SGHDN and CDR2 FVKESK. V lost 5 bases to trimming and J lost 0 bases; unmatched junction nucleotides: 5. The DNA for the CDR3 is TGTGCCAGCAGCGAGACTAGCGGTCTAGCCAAAAACATTCAGTACTTC. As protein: CASSETSGLAKNIQYF.

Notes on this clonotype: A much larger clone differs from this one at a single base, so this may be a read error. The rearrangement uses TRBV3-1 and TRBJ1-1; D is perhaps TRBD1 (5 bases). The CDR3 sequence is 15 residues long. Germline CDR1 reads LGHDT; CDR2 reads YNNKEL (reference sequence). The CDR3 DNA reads TGTGTCAGCAGCCAGGCCGGGACTGGAAGGACTGAAGCTTTCTTT. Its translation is CVSSQAGTGRTEAFF.

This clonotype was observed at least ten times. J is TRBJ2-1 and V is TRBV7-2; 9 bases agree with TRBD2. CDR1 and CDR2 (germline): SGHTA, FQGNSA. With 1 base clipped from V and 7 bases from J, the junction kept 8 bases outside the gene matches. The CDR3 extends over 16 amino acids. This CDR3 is CASSLGGGGALNEQFF. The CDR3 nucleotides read TGTGCCAGCAGCTTAGGAGGCGGGGGGGCTCTTAATGAGCAGTTCTTC.

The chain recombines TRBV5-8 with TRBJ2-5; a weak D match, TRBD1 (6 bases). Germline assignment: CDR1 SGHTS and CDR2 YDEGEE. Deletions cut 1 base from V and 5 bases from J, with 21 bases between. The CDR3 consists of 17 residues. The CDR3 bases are TGTGCCAGCAGCTTGTGGTTAACAGGGTCCTCGGGTGAGACCCAGTACTTC. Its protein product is CASSLWLTGSSGETQYF.

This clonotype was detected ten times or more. The CDR3 is CARRLHEQYF. CDR3 nucleotide sequence: TGTGCCAGGAGGCTACACGAGCAGTACTTC. The genes are TRBV19 and TRBJ2-7; D unclear. Per germline, CDR1 LNHDA and CDR2 SQIVND (reference sequence). Trimming took 9 bases from V and 5 from J, leaving 8 bases between them. The CDR3 extends over 10 amino acids.

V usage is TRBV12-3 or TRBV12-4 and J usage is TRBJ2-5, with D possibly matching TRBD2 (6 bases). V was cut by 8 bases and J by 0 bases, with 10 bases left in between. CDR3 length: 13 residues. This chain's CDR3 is CASASGDQETQYF. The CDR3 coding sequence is TGTGCCAGCGCCTCGGGGGACCAAGAGACCCAGTACTTC.

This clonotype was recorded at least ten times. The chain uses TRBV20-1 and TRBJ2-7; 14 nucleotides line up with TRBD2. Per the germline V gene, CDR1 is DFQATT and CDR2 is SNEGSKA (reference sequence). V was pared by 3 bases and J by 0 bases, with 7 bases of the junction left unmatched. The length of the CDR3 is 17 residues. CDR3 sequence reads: CSARGGLAGASSYEQYF. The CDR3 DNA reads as TGCAGTGCTAGGGGGGGACTAGCGGGGGCAAGCTCCTACGAGCAGTACTTC.

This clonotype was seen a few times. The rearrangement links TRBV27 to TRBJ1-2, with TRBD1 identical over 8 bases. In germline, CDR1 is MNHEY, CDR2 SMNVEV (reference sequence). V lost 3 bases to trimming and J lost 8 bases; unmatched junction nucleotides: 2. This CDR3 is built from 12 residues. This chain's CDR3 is CASSFPGGGYTF. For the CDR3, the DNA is TGTGCCAGCAGTTTTCCAGGGGGCGGCTACACCTTC.

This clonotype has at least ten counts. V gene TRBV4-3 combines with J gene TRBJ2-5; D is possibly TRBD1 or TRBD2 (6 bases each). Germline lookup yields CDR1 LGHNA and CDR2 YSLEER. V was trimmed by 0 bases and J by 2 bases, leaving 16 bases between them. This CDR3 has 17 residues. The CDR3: CASSQDVEGGPQETQYF. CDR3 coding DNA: TGCGCCAGCAGCCAAGATGTTGAGGGGGGCCCGCAAGAGACCCAGTACTTC.

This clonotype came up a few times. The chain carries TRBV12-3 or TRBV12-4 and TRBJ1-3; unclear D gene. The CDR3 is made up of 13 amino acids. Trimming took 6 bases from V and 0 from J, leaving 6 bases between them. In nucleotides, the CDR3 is TGTGCCAGCAGGACGGACTCTGGAAACACCATATATTTT. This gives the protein CASRTDSGNTIYF.

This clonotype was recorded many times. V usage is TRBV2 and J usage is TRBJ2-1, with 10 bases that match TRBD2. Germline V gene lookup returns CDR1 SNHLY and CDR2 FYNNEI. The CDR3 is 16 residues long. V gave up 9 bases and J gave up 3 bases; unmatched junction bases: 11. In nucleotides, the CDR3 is TGTGCCAGACGGAGGACTAGCGGACTAAACTACAATGAGCAGTTCTTC. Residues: CARRRTSGLNYNEQFF.

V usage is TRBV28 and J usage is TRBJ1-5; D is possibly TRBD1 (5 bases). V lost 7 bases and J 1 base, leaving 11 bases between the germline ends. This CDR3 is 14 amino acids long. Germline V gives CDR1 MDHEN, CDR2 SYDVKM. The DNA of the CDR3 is TGTGCCAGCACCCTCCGGGGGAGCAATCAGCCCCAGCATTTT. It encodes CASTLRGSNQPQHF.

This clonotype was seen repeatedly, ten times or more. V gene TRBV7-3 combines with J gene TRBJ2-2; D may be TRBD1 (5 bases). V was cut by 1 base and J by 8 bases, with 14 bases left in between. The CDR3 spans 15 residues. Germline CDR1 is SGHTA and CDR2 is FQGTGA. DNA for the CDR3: TGTGCCAGCAGCTTAAGTCGGACAATGGGAGGGGAGCTGTTTTTT. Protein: CASSLSRTMGGELFF.

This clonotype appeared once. In DNA, the CDR3 is TGTGCCAGCAGCTCCGGGGGGGGGACAGGGGGAACTGAAGCTTTCTTT. Encoded protein: CASSSGGGTGGTEAFF. The chain has TRBV11-2 and TRBJ1-1; TRBD1 matches at 11 bases. Germline assignment: CDR1 SGHAT and CDR2 FQNNGV. V lost 4 bases, J lost 5 bases, and 9 bases stayed unmatched. The CDR3 is made up of 16 amino acids.

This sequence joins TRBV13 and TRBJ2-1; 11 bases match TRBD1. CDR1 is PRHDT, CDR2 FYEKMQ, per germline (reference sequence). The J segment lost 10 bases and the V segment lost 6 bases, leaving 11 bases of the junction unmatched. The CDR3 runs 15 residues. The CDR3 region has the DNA TGTGCCAGCAGTATCCGGGACAGGGGGTTTGTAGAGCAGTTCTTC. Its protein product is CASSIRDRGFVEQFF.